These 27 T cell receptor beta chains were sequenced from one sample in a study of blood T cell repertoires in COVID-19. Using immunoSEQ multiplex PCR, the repertoire was profiled, and TCRdb retains in-frame clones only, with some absent. The sample carries a few hundred thousand clones, approximately 86% recorded once. Sequenced input: peripheral blood. The receptors here all came from a human donor in a cohort sampled during active COVID-19.

The chain combines TRBV7-8 with TRBJ2-2, with 7 nucleotides matching TRBD2. Germline CDR1 and CDR2: SGHVS and FQNEAQ. The CDR3 sequence is 15 residues long. The V segment lost 5 bases and the J segment 6 bases; nucleotides outside the gene matches: 9. The CDR3 DNA sequence: TGTGCCAGCAGCGAGATTGGGGGGGATCCCGGGGAGCTGTTTTTT. Translation gives CASSEIGGDPGELFF.

This clone was seen more than once but under ten times. The chain combines TRBV6-1 with TRBJ1-5; 7 bases line up with TRBD1. In germline, CDR1 is MNHNS, CDR2 SASEGT. V lost 4 bases to trimming and J lost 3 bases; unmatched junction nucleotides: 15. The CDR3 spans 18 residues. As DNA, the CDR3 is TGTGCCAGCAGTGTCGCCAGAGGGGGCCTTCCCCCCAATCAGCCCCAGCATTTT. As protein: CASSVARGGLPPNQPQHF.

The chain has TRBV25-1 and TRBJ2-5, with 8 nucleotides matching TRBD2. Per the germline V gene, CDR1 is MGHDK and CDR2 is SYGVNS. Trimming took 11 bases from V and 2 from J; bases not matched to a gene: 16. The CDR3 is made up of 16 amino acids. CDR3 sequence: CACSGISPTGQETQYF. CDR3 coding DNA: TGTGCCTGTAGCGGGATAAGCCCCACTGGGCAAGAGACCCAGTACTTC.

The gene calls are TRBV7-2 and TRBJ2-7, with 8 bases identical to TRBD2. The CDR3 has 13 residues. Germline trimming cut 5 bases from V and 3 bases from J; bases unmatched to any gene: 3. Per the germline V gene, CDR1 is SGHTA and CDR2 is FQGNSA. CDR3 DNA: TGTGCCAGCAGCGGGCGGGGGGACTACGAGCAGTACTTC. Translation: CASSGRGDYEQYF. Using reference TRBV7-2 and TRBJ2-7 for the parts outside the CDR3, the full variable domain is GAGVSQSPSNKVTEKGKDVELRCDPISGHTALYWYRQSLGQGLEFLIYFQGNSAPDKSGLPSDRFSAERTGGSVSTLTIQRTQQEDSAVYLCASSGRGDYEQYFGPGTRLTVT.

The chain recombines TRBV7-9 with TRBJ2-1; D might be TRBD1 (6 bases). Germline CDR1 reads SEHNR; CDR2 reads FQNEAQ (reference sequence). V was trimmed by 7 bases and J by 2 bases, leaving 18 bases between them. The CDR3 is 16 amino acids. The CDR3 nucleotides read TGTGCCAGCAACCGGGGCGACGACAGGCCCTACAATGAGCAGTTCTTC. It specifies CASNRGDDRPYNEQFF.

The chain recombines TRBV11-2 with TRBJ2-1, with TRBD1 as a possible D gene (6 bases). The CDR3 length is 16 residues. The germline V gene has CDR1 SGHAT and CDR2 FQNNGV. The ends were cut back, 0 bases at V and 2 bases at J, with 11 bases in the middle. CDR3 protein: CASSLETGRTYNEQFF. The CDR3 DNA is TGTGCCAGCAGCTTAGAAACAGGGAGAACCTACAATGAGCAGTTCTTC.

V and J are TRBV5-1 and TRBJ1-1; D gene unclear. Germline CDR1 and CDR2: SGHRS and YFSETQ. CDR3 length: 13 amino acids. Trimming removed 4 bases from V and 2 bases from J, with 9 bases in between. The DNA for the CDR3 is TGCGCCAGCAGCGCTGAGATCAACACTGAAGCTTTCTTT. Its protein is CASSAEINTEAFF. The full variable domain, completed using reference TRBV5-1 and TRBJ1-1, is KAGVTQTPRYLIKTRGQQVTLSCSPISGHRSVSWYQQTPGQGLQFLFEYFSETQRNKGNFPGRFSGRQFSNSRSEMNVSTLELGDSALYLCASSAEINTEAFFGQGTRLTVV.

This clone was recorded a few times. This chain connects TRBV5-1 to TRBJ1-1; tentatively, D is TRBD1 (5 bases). The germline gives CDR1 SGHRS, CDR2 YFSETQ. V shed 1 base and J shed 7 bases, with 17 bases lying between them. The CDR3 contains 15 residues. This chain's CDR3 is CASSLYGGRGNEAFF. In DNA, the CDR3 is TGCGCCAGCAGCTTGTATGGGGGGAGAGGCAATGAAGCTTTCTTT.

This clone was counted once. The rearrangement links TRBV28 to TRBJ2-3; weak D call: TRBD2 (6 bases). Germline CDR1 is MDHEN and CDR2 is SYDVKM. Trimming cost V 2 bases and J 0 bases, with 12 bases left between them. The CDR3 runs to 16 residues. The CDR3 DNA reads TGTGCCAGCAGTTTAGTCCTAGCGAGAAGCACAGATACGCAGTATTTT. Its protein is CASSLVLARSTDTQYF.

V usage is TRBV2 and J usage is TRBJ2-2, with TRBD2 identical over 11 bases. CDR3 length: 15 amino acids. The J segment lost 4 bases and the V segment lost 6 bases, leaving 4 bases of the junction unmatched. Germline loops: CDR1 SNHLY, CDR2 FYNNEI. The CDR3 bases are TGTGCCAGCAGGGGGGGACTAGCGGCCACCGGGGAGCTGTTTTTT. It codes for CASRGGLAATGELFF.

The count of this clone is one. The chain recombines TRBV5-1 with TRBJ2-2; weak D call: TRBD2 (5 bases). The V end lost 5 bases, the J end lost 5 bases, and 16 bases lay between the germline ends. Germline V gene sequence: CDR1 SGHRS, CDR2 YFSETQ. The CDR3 is 15 residues long. CDR3 sequence (DNA): TGCGCCAGCAGTGCCCGGGAAAGCGGTACCGGGGAGCTGTTTTTT. Amino acid sequence: CASSARESGTGELFF.

The chain has TRBV7-9 and TRBJ2-5; weak D call: TRBD1 (5 bases). Germline CDR1 SEHNR, CDR2 FQNEAQ (reference sequence). This CDR3 spans 15 amino acids. V was shortened by 3 bases and J by 2 bases, with 13 bases between the two germline ends. CDR3 residues: CASSFLTGEQETQYF. For the CDR3, the DNA is TGTGCCAGCAGCTTCCTCACAGGAGAACAAGAGACCCAGTACTTC.

As DNA, the CDR3 is TGTGCCAGCAGCTTAGGTCTCCCTAGTCTCGGCTACGAGCAGTACTTC. This encodes CASSLGLPSLGYEQYF. The V and J genes are TRBV13 and TRBJ2-7; D is uncertain. The V gene lost 0 bases and the J gene lost 3 bases, with 15 bases spanning the gap. The CDR3 runs 16 residues. Germline-derived CDR1 and CDR2 are PRHDT and FYEKMQ (reference sequence). Together with reference TRBV13 and TRBJ2-7, the CDR3 gives the full variable domain: AAGVIQSPRHLIKEKRETATLKCYPIPRHDTVYWYQQGPGQDPQFLISFYEKMQSDKGSIPDRFSAQQFSDYHSELNMSSLELGDSALYFCASSLGLPSLGYEQYFGPGTRLTVT.

The chain has TRBV4-1 and TRBJ2-7; perhaps TRBD1 as D (6 bases). CDR3 length: 15 residues. CDR1 and CDR2 from the germline V gene are MGHRA and YSYEKL. Trimming stripped 0 bases from V and 6 bases from J, with 15 bases between. In DNA, the CDR3 is TGCGCCAGCAGCCAAGAAAGGGGGTATTTACGCGAGCAGTACTTC. It yields the protein CASSQERGYLREQYF.

With respect to this clone: An end of the junction differs from the germline gene, which may be a read error. V usage is TRBV5-1 and J usage is TRBJ2-1; TRBD2 agrees at 7 bases. This CDR3 spans 15 amino acids. Per the germline V gene, CDR1 is SGHRS and CDR2 is YFSETQ. The CDR3: CASSPRTSSFNEQFF. DNA for the CDR3: TGCGCCAGCAGCCCCCGGACTAGTTCCTTCAATGAGCAGTTCTTC.

This CDR3 reads CASSQDPSSAGEETQYF. The DNA of the CDR3 is TGCGCCAGCAGCCAGGACCCTAGTTCAGCGGGGGAAGAGACCCAGTACTTC. The chain carries TRBV4-1 and TRBJ2-5; 8 nucleotides match TRBD2. The length of the CDR3 is 17 residues. V shed 3 bases, J shed 3 bases, and the junction held 12 bases outside the gene matches. Germline loops: CDR1 MGHRA, CDR2 YSYEKL.

The chain recombines TRBV7-2 with TRBJ2-5; 10 bases match TRBD2. CDR3 size: 16 residues. Germline V gene data show CDR1 as SGHTA and CDR2 as FQGNSA. V shed 1 base and J 4 bases; nucleotides not matched to a gene: 6. The CDR3 reads CASSLGIAGGSETQYF. CDR3 coding DNA: TGTGCCAGCAGCTTAGGTATAGCGGGGGGCTCAGAGACCCAGTACTTC.

Many counts were recorded for this clone. The chain links TRBV2 to TRBJ2-1; 10 bases agree with TRBD2. The CDR3 loop spans 15 amino acids. The germline CDR1 and CDR2 sequences are SNHLY and FYNNEI. V lost 10 bases and J lost 1; bases outside the gene matches: 7. As DNA, the CDR3 is TGTGCCATCCGGACTAGCGGTAGTTCCTACAATGAGCAGTTCTTC. Residues: CAIRTSGSSYNEQFF.

The chain uses TRBV28 and TRBJ1-1; perhaps TRBD1 as D (5 bases). V was pared by 4 bases and J by 0 bases, with 12 bases between. CDR3 length equals 15 residues. Germline V gene data show CDR1 as MDHEN and CDR2 as SYDVKM. CDR3: CASSYSGMVNTEAFF. The CDR3 bases are TGTGCCAGCAGTTATTCAGGGATGGTGAACACTGAAGCTTTCTTT.

In nucleotides, the CDR3 is TGTGCCAGCAACCTAGACAGGGTCGATGAGCAGTTCTTC. Its protein is CASNLDRVDEQFF. The chain couples TRBV2 to TRBJ2-1, with 7 bases that match TRBD1. CDR1 is SNHLY, CDR2 FYNNEI, per germline. The length of the CDR3 is 13 residues. After removal of 7 bases from V and 8 bases from J, the junction contained 8 bases not matched to a gene.

This chain uses TRBV11-1 with TRBJ2-7; 7 bases match TRBD1. The CDR3 loop spans 14 amino acids. The germline V gene has CDR1 SGHAT and CDR2 FQDESV (reference sequence). With V trimmed by 4 bases and J by 2 bases, 5 bases remained unmatched. This CDR3 reads CASSSHRGPYEQYF. The CDR3 DNA reads TGTGCCAGCAGCTCTCACAGGGGACCCTACGAGCAGTACTTC.

The J gene is TRBJ1-3, the V gene TRBV28; D is uncertain. This CDR3 contains 12 residues. The germline V gene has CDR1 MDHEN and CDR2 SYDVKM. Trimming removed 5 bases from V and 2 bases from J, with 4 bases in between. In DNA, the CDR3 is TGTGCCAGCAGTCCCACTGGAAACACCATATATTTT. Translating gives CASSPTGNTIYF.

The chain employs TRBV11-1 and TRBJ2-1; possibly TRBD1 for D (6 bases). The CDR3 is 12 amino acids. With 6 bases removed from V and 10 bases from J, the gap between germline ends came to 13 bases. Per the germline V gene, CDR1 is SGHAT and CDR2 is FQDESV (reference sequence). CDR3 nucleotide sequence: TGTGCCAGCAGTCCACAGGGCCAAGAGCAGTTCTTC. Protein sequence: CASSPQGQEQFF.

The rearrangement uses TRBV28 and TRBJ2-3, with 12 bases fitting TRBD2. CDR3 length equals 16 residues. V shed 4 bases and J 2 bases; nucleotides not matched to a gene: 4. The germline gives CDR1 MDHEN, CDR2 SYDVKM. In DNA, the CDR3 is TGTGCCAGCAGTTCCAGACTAGCGGGGGTCACAGATACGCAGTATTTT. This sequence encodes CASSSRLAGVTDTQYF.

V gene TRBV9 combines with J gene TRBJ2-1, with D unresolved. V was pared by 2 bases and J by 3 bases, with 12 bases between. CDR3 size: 15 residues. The germline V gene encodes CDR1 SGDLS and CDR2 YYNGEE. Written as DNA, the CDR3 is TGTGCCAGCAGCGTCGACGCAGGAAGCTACAATGAGCAGTTCTTC. This encodes CASSVDAGSYNEQFF.

The gene calls are TRBV19 and TRBJ1-2, with D unclear. V was cut by 6 bases and J by 4 bases, with 9 bases left in between. The germline gives CDR1 LNHDA, CDR2 SQIVND (reference sequence). The CDR3 runs to 12 residues. The CDR3 DNA is TGTGCCAGTAGGGACGGAGGCTATGGCTACACCTTC. Its translation is CASRDGGYGYTF.

The V and J genes are TRBV5-1 and TRBJ1-2, with unresolved D. The V end was cut by 0 bases, the J end by 0 bases, with 9 bases between. The CDR3 extends over 15 amino acids. The germline V gene encodes CDR1 SGHRS and CDR2 YFSETQ. This chain's CDR3 is CASSLGAVSNYGYTF. The DNA of the CDR3 is TGCGCCAGCAGCTTGGGGGCAGTTTCTAACTATGGCTACACCTTC.